This T cell receptor beta chain originates from a study of T-cell memory formation after mild COVID-19. Study-wide points: Cross-reactive memory appears to have joined, as suggested by some responding clones showing up in pre-infection memory.

This clonotype was counted many times. Its antigen is currently unknown. Each CDR3 protein is one row after TCRdb ran MiXCR on the 5' RACE reads. The top ten clones hold 20% to 25% of a sample with under 350,000 distinct CDR3 sequences, roughly 15% of them seen once. Germline V gene lookup returns CDR1 MGHRA and CDR2 YSYEKL. The CDR3 runs to 15 residues. V lost 0 bases to trimming and J lost 4 bases, with 11 bases between them. The V call is TRBV4-1, the J call TRBJ2-3; the D gene is possibly TRBD1 (6 bases). The clonotype originates from a man younger than 35 who had mild COVID-19 (a few samples of this study predate the infection). Cell type and time point are not known. The source material was PBMCs or a T cell subset sorted from them (not recorded which). The CDR3 spells CASSQEVTGPDTQYF. DNA for the CDR3: TGCGCCAGCAGCCAAGAGGTAACAGGGCCAGATACGCAGTATTTT.